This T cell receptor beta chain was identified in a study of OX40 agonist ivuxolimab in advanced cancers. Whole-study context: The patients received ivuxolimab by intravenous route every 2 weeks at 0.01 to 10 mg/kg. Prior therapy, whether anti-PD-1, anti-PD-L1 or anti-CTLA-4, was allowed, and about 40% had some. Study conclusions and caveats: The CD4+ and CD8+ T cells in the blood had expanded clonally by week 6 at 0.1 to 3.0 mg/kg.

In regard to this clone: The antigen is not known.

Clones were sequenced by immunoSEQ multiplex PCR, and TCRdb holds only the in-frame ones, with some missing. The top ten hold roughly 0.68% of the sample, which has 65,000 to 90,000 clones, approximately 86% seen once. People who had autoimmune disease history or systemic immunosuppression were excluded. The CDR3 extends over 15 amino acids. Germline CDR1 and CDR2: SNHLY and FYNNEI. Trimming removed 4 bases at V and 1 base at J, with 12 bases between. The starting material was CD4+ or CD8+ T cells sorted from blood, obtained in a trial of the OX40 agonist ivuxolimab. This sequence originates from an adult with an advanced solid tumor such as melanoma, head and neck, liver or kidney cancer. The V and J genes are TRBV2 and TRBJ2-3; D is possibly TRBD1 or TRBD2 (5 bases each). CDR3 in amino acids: CASSGGLGGTDTQYF. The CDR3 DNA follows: TGTGCCAGCAGTGGTGGACTGGGGGGCACAGATACGCAGTATTTT.